This T cell receptor beta chain comes out of a study of blood T cell repertoires in COVID-19. For the study at large: In each case, the material was cDNA or gDNA derived from T cells, B-cell-depleted T cells, or PBMCs.

Study processing details: Estimated nucleated cell counts came from reference gene primer amplification. Profiled with immunoSEQ multiplex PCR; TCRdb holds only in-frame clones, not every one. V, J and clone size are taken as reported in that table, and D and trimming were inferred from the DNA itself. The data hold approximately 200,000 clones, with about nine tenths observed a single time. Trimming left V 0 bases short and J 0 bases short, with 13 bases between. CDR3 size: 16 residues. CDR1 is SGDLS and CDR2 is YYNGEE in the germline V gene. The TCR originated in a woman in her 30s with acute or convalescent COVID-19. Sequencing input: peripheral blood. The chain recombines TRBV9 with TRBJ2-7; D unresolved. The CDR3 DNA reads as TGTGCCAGCAGCGTAGACAGCACGAGCAGCTCCTACGAGCAGTACTTC. Encoded protein: CASSVDSTSSSYEQYF.